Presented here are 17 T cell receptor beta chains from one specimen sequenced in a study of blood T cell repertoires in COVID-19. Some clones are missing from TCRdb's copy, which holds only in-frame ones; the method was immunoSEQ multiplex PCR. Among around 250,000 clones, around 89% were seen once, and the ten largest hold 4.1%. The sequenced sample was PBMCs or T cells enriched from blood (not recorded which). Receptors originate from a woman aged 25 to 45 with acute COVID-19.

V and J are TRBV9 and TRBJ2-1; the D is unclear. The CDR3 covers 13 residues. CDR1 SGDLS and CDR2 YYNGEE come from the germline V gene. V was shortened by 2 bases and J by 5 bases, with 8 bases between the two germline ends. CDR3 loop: CASSVRRDNEQFF. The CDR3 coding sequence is TGTGCCAGCAGCGTCCGTCGGGACAATGAGCAGTTCTTC.

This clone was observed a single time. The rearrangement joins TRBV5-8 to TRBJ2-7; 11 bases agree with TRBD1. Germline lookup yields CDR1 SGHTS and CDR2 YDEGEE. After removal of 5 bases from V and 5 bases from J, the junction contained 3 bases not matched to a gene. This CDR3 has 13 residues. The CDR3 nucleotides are TGTGCCAGCAGGCTGGACAGGGGGCACGAGCAGTACTTC. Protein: CASRLDRGHEQYF. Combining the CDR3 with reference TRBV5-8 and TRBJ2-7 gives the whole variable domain EAGVTQSPTHLIKTRGQQATLRCSPISGHTSVYWYQQALGLGLQFLLWYDEGEERNRGNFPPRFSGRQFPNYSSELNVNALELEDSALYLCASRLDRGHEQYFGPGTRLTVT.

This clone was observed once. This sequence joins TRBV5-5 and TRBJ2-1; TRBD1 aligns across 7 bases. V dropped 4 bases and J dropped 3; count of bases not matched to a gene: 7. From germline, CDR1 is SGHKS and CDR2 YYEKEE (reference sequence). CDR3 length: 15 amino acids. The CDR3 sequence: CASSAYRGNYNEQFF. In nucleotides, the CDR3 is TGTGCCAGCAGCGCCTACAGGGGTAACTACAATGAGCAGTTCTTC. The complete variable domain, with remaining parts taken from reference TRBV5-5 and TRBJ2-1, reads DAGVTQSPTHLIKTRGQQVTLRCSPISGHKSVSWYQQVLGQGPQFIFQYYEKEERGRGNFPDRFSARQFPNYSSELNVNALLLGDSALYLCASSAYRGNYNEQFFGPGTRLTVL.

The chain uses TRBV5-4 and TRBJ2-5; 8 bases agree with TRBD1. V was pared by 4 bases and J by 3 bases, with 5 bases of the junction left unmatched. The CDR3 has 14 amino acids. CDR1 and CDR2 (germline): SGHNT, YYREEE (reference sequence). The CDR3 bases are TGTGCCAGCAGCCTCCGACAGGGGAAAGAGACCCAGTACTTC. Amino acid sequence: CASSLRQGKETQYF. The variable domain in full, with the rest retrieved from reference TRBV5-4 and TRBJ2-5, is ETGVTQSPTHLIKTRGQQVTLRCSSQSGHNTVSWYQQALGQGPQFIFQYYREEENGRGNFPPRFSGLQFPNYSSELNVNALELDDSALYLCASSLRQGKETQYFGPGTRLLVL.

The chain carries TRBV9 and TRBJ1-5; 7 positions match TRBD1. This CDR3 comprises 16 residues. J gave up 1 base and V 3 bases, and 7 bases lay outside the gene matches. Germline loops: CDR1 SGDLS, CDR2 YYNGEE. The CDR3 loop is CASSAGDSGSNQPQHF. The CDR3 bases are TGTGCCAGCAGCGCCGGGGACAGCGGAAGCAATCAGCCCCAGCATTTT.

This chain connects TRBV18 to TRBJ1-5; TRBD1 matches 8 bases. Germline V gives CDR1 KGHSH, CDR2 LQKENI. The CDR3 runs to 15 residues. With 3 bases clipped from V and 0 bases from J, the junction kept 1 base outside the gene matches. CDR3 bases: TGTGCCAGCTCACCGGGACAGGATAGCAATCAGCCCCAGCATTTT. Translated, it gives CASSPGQDSNQPQHF.

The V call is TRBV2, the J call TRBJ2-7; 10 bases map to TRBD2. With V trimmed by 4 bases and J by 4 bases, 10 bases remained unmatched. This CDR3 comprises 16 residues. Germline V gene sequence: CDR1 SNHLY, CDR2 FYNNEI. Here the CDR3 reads CASSAPLAGIDYEQYF. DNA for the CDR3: TGTGCCAGCAGTGCCCCACTAGCGGGGATCGATTACGAGCAGTACTTC.

In nucleotides, the CDR3 is TGTGCCAGCACCTTCCCCGTGGGAGCGGCAGATACGCAGTATTTT. Encoded protein: CASTFPVGAADTQYF. The chain has TRBV6-5 and TRBJ2-3; D perhaps matches TRBD2 (5 bases). The germline gives CDR1 MNHEY, CDR2 SVGAGI. V lost 7 bases, J lost 4 bases, and 18 bases lay in between. CDR3 length: 15 residues.

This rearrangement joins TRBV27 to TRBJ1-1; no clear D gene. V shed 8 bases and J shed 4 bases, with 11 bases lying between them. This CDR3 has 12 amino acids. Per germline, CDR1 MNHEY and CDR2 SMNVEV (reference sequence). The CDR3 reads CASFGMSTEAFF. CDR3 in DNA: TGTGCCAGCTTCGGGATGAGCACTGAAGCTTTCTTT.

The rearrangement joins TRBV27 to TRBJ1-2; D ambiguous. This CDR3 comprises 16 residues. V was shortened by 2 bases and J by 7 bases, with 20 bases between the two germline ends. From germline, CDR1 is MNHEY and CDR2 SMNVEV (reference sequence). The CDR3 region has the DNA TGTGCCAGCAGTTTAGATCCTGGTGGGAGTATGAGTGGCTACACCTTC. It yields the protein CASSLDPGGSMSGYTF.

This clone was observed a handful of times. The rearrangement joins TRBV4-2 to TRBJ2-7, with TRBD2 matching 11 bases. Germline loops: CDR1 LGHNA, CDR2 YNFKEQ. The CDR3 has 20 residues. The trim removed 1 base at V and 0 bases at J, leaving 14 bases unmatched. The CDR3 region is CASSQVGRGRLAGSSYEQYF. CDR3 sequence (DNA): TGTGCCAGCAGCCAAGTGGGCCGGGGGAGACTAGCGGGGAGCTCCTACGAGCAGTACTTC.

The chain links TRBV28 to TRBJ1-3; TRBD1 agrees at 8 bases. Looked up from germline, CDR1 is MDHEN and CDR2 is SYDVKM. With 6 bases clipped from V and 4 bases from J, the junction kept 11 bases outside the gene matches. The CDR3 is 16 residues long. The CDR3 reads CASRASQGAGGNTIYF. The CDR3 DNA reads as TGTGCCAGCAGGGCCTCCCAGGGGGCTGGGGGAAACACCATATATTTT.

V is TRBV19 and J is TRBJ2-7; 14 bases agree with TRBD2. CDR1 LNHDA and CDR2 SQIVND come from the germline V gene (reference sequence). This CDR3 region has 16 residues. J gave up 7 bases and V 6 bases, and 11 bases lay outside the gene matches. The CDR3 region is CASSLLGLAGVGEQYF. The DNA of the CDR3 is TGTGCCAGTAGCCTACTGGGACTAGCGGGAGTGGGAGAGCAGTACTTC.

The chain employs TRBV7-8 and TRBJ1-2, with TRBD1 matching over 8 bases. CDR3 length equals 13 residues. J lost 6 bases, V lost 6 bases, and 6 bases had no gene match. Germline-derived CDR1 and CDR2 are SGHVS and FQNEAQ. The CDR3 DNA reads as TGTGCCAGCAGTTTGGACAGGGTCCATGGCTACACCTTC. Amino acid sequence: CASSLDRVHGYTF.

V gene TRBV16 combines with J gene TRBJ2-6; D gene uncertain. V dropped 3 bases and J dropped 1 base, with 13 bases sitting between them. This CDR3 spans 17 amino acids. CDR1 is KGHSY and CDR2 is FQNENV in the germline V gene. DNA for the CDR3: TGTGCCAGCAGCCATTTGCTACGAGCATCTGGGGCCAACGTCCTGACTTTC. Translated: CASSHLLRASGANVLTF. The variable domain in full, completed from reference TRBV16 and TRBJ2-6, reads GEEVAQTPKHLVRGEGQKAKLYCAPIKGHSYVFWYQQVLKNEFKFLISFQNENVFDETGMPKERFSAKCLPNSPCSLEIQATKLEDSAVYFCASSHLLRASGANVLTFGAGSRLTVL.

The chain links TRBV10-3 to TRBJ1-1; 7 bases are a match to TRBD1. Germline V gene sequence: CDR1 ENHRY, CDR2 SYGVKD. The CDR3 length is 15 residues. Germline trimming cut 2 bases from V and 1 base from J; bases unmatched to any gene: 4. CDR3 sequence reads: CAISERQGENTEAFF. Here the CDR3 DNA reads TGTGCCATCAGTGAGCGACAGGGTGAGAACACTGAAGCTTTCTTT.

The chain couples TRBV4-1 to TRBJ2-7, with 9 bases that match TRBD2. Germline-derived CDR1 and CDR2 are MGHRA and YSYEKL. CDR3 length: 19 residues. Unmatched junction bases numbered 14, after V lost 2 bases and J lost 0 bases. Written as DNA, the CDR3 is TGCGCCAGCAGCCAATCGCTACCTGGGACTAGCTCCCTCTCCTACGAGCAGTACTTC. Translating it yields CASSQSLPGTSSLSYEQYF.